These 9 T cell receptor beta chains were all obtained from the same sample, sequenced in a study of blood T cell repertoires in COVID-19. Assay used: immunoSEQ multiplex PCR; TCRdb lists only in-frame clones, some missing. The table includes about 130,000 clones, over 80% detected once. The sample consisted of peripheral blood. These receptors were obtained from a man aged 40-49 years with active or convalescent COVID-19.

The chain has TRBV5-8 and TRBJ1-1, with unresolved D. Looked up from germline, CDR1 is SGHTS and CDR2 is YDEGEE. The CDR3 sequence is 14 residues long. Between the trimmed V and J ends, which lost 2 bases and 1 base, there was a span of 9 bases. The CDR3: CASSFLQANTEAFF. Here the CDR3 DNA reads TGTGCCAGCAGCTTTCTCCAAGCGAACACTGAAGCTTTCTTT.

The rearrangement joins TRBV5-4 to TRBJ1-2; D gene ambiguous. Germline assignment: CDR1 SGHNT and CDR2 YYREEE (reference sequence). V was trimmed by 1 base and J by 6 bases, leaving 10 bases between them. The CDR3 sequence is 13 residues long. In DNA, the CDR3 is TGTGCCAGCAGCTTGCACGGTAGTAATGGCTACACCTTC. Translated, it gives CASSLHGSNGYTF.

The chain has TRBV6-5 and TRBJ2-1; 7 bases map to TRBD2. CDR3 length: 15 residues. V gave up 8 bases and J gave up 4 bases; unmatched junction bases: 11. Looked up from germline, CDR1 is MNHEY and CDR2 is SVGAGI. Here the CDR3 reads CASAIQLGGYNEQFF. Here the CDR3 DNA reads TGTGCCAGCGCAATTCAGCTGGGAGGGTACAATGAGCAGTTCTTC.

The chain is built from TRBV7-2 and TRBJ1-4, with a possible D match to TRBD1 (6 bases). Trimming removed 5 bases from V and 3 bases from J, with 19 bases in between. The CDR3 loop spans 17 amino acids. From germline, CDR1 is SGHTA and CDR2 FQGNSA. The CDR3 DNA sequence: TGTGCCAGCAGCGCCCAGGGGCCACAGGCACCTAATGAAAAACTGTTTTTT. As protein: CASSAQGPQAPNEKLFF.

The V call is TRBV7-9, the J call TRBJ2-7; TRBD1 matches 7 bases. The CDR3 loop spans 13 amino acids. V shed 5 bases and J 7 bases; nucleotides not matched to a gene: 8. CDR1 is SEHNR and CDR2 is FQNEAQ in the germline V gene (reference sequence). The CDR3 protein is CASSRDREGEQYF. The DNA of the CDR3 is TGTGCCAGCAGCAGAGACAGGGAAGGGGAGCAGTACTTC.

In its sample, this clone was seen once. The J gene is TRBJ2-3, the V gene TRBV19; 10 nucleotides match TRBD1. V trimming: 9 bases; J trimming: 0 bases; junction bases outside the gene matches: 6. The CDR3 has 15 residues. Germline V gene data show CDR1 as LNHDA and CDR2 as SQIVND (reference sequence). The CDR3 DNA reads as TGTGCCAGCCGGGACAGGGGAGGGAGCACAGATACGCAGTATTTT. Protein sequence: CASRDRGGSTDTQYF.

In its sample, this clone was seen once. V is TRBV6-4 and J is TRBJ1-6, with no clear D. The CDR3 consists of 13 residues. Trimming removed 0 bases at V and 9 bases at J, with 6 bases between. Germline loops: CDR1 MRHNA, CDR2 SNTAGT. The CDR3, as DNA: TGTGCCAGCAGTGACTCGCGGGGTTCACCCCTCCACTTT. Its translation is CASSDSRGSPLHF.

V and J are TRBV29-1 and TRBJ1-1; 8 bases are shared with TRBD1. The CDR3 covers 13 residues. Trimming removed 6 bases from V and 2 bases from J; junction bases left unmatched: 5. Germline CDR1 reads SQVTM; CDR2 reads ANQGSEA. CDR3 in DNA: TGCAGCGTCTGGACAGGGCCAAACACTGAAGCTTTCTTT. Translated: CSVWTGPNTEAFF.

The rearrangement joins TRBV6-6 to TRBJ1-3, with D possibly TRBD1 on 5 matching bases. The germline V gene encodes CDR1 MNHNY and CDR2 SVGAGI (reference sequence). This CDR3 has 15 amino acids. V lost 7 bases and J lost 4, with 17 bases in between. The CDR3, as DNA: TGTGCCAGCACCTCAGGGAGGGGAAACGGAAACACCATATATTTT. Encoded protein: CASTSGRGNGNTIYF.